These 15 T cell receptor beta chains came from one sample sequenced in a study of control samples from healthy donors and cancer patients. The table came from immunoSEQ multiplex PCR; TCRdb's copy has only in-frame clones and leaves some out. The sample yields some 2,800 clones, 78% seen once. The specimen was formalin-fixed, paraffin-embedded tissue. The receptors stem from a male donor with melanoma.

On this clone itself: The sample carries other DNA sequences with the same CDR3. The genes are TRBV19 and TRBJ2-5, with D tentatively TRBD1 or TRBD2 (5 bases each). CDR3 length: 11 residues. Germline CDR1 is LNHDA and CDR2 is SQIVND (reference sequence). Between the trimmed V and J ends, which lost 10 bases and 5 bases, there was a span of 11 bases. The CDR3 protein is CATGPGETQYF. The CDR3 DNA is TGTGCCACGGGGCCGGGGGAGACCCAGTACTTC.

This sequence joins TRBV6-5 and TRBJ1-2, with D maybe TRBD1 (5 bases). V was shortened by 1 base and J by 4 bases, with 10 bases between the two germline ends. Per the germline V gene, CDR1 is MNHEY and CDR2 is SVGAGI. The CDR3 has 14 residues. The CDR3 loop reads CASSYYRGSYGYTF. The CDR3 nucleotides read TGTGCCAGCAGTTACTACCGGGGCTCCTATGGCTACACCTTC.

V is TRBV7-9 and J is TRBJ2-5; 10 bases are shared with TRBD2. The ends lost 5 bases at V and 5 bases at J; junction bases unmatched: 11. This CDR3 has 16 residues. Germline values: CDR1 SEHNR, CDR2 FQNEAQ (reference sequence). The CDR3 spells CASSRTSSGRTETQYF. CDR3 coding DNA: TGTGCCAGCAGCCGGACCTCTAGCGGGAGAACGGAGACCCAGTACTTC.

The V and J genes are TRBV18 and TRBJ2-1, with D perhaps TRBD1 (6 bases). Germline CDR1 KGHSH, CDR2 LQKENI. The CDR3 is 12 residues long. The germline V and J ends were trimmed by 2 bases and 14 bases, with 13 bases remaining between them. The CDR3 region has the DNA TGTGCCAGCTCACCAGGGGCAGGGGTTAAGTTCTTC. It yields the protein CASSPGAGVKFF.

In this sample, this clone turned up a few times. The genes are TRBV30 and TRBJ2-2; 11 bases are shared with TRBD2. Losses at the gene ends were 5 bases for V and 5 bases for J; bases not matched to a gene: 4. The germline gives CDR1 GTSNPN, CDR2 SVGIG (reference sequence). The CDR3 extends over 14 amino acids. The CDR3 bases are TGTGCCTGGTCGGTAGCGGGAGGGACCGGGGAGCTGTTTTTT. Protein: CAWSVAGGTGELFF.

The gene calls are TRBV15 and TRBJ2-6; D gene unclear. V lost 1 base and J lost 1, with 5 bases in between. The CDR3 has 15 amino acids. The germline V gene encodes CDR1 LNHNV and CDR2 YYDKDF (reference sequence). For the CDR3, the DNA is TGTGCCACCAGCAGAGGAAGGTCTGGGGCCAACGTCCTGACTTTC. It specifies CATSRGRSGANVLTF.

J is TRBJ2-7 and V is TRBV6-5; 7 positions match TRBD1. CDR1 MNHEY and CDR2 SVGAGI come from the germline V gene. The CDR3 consists of 14 residues. V lost 6 bases, J lost 2 bases, and 7 bases stayed unmatched. CDR3 nucleotides: TGTGCCAGCAGCCCATACAGGGGTCCCTACGAGCAGTACTTC. Its translation: CASSPYRGPYEQYF.

The V and J genes are TRBV28 and TRBJ1-5; D call uncertain. The V gene's germline CDR1 is MDHEN and CDR2 SYDVKM. The CDR3 runs 16 residues. Deletions cut 3 bases from V and 5 bases from J, with 17 bases between. The CDR3: CASSFRAVFIDQPQHF. CDR3 sequence (DNA): TGTGCCAGCAGTTTTCGTGCGGTCTTCATCGATCAGCCCCAGCATTTT.

The V and J genes are TRBV19 and TRBJ2-3; D is unresolved. CDR3 length equals 18 residues. Germline CDR1 reads LNHDA; CDR2 reads SQIVND (reference sequence). V was shortened by 1 base and J by 0 bases, with 17 bases between the two germline ends. The CDR3 region has the DNA TGTGCCAGTAGTATAGGCGTTGTGAGGAGAGGTAGCACAGATACGCAGTATTTT. Its protein is CASSIGVVRRGSTDTQYF. The variable domain in full, with the rest retrieved from reference TRBV19 and TRBJ2-3, is DGGITQSPKYLFRKEGQNVTLSCEQNLNHDAMYWYRQDPGQGLRLIYYSQIVNDFQKGDIAEGYSVSREKKESFPLTVTSAQKNPTAFYLCASSIGVVRRGSTDTQYFGPGTRLTVL.

This chain connects TRBV7-2 to TRBJ2-2; possible D gene TRBD2, 5 bases. CDR1 is SGHTA, CDR2 FQGNSA, per germline. CDR3 length: 17 residues. Trimming removed 0 bases from V and 4 bases from J, with 15 bases in between. The CDR3 protein is CASSLAVAAAGTGELFF. CDR3 bases: TGTGCCAGCAGCTTAGCGGTCGCGGCCGCGGGCACCGGGGAGCTGTTTTTT.

V is TRBV7-9 and J is TRBJ2-4; D is perhaps TRBD1 (6 bases). This CDR3 is 16 amino acids long. Trimming took off 3 bases at V and 4 bases at J, with 16 bases between the two ends. CDR1 and CDR2 from the germline V gene are SEHNR and FQNEAQ (reference sequence). The DNA of the CDR3 is TGTGCCAGCAGCTTTTTAGCCAGGGGAGTAAAAAACATTCAGTACTTC. Translated: CASSFLARGVKNIQYF.

The V and J genes are TRBV11-2 and TRBJ2-5; tentative D call: TRBD2 (8 bases). Between the trimmed V and J ends, which lost 5 bases and 5 bases, there was a span of 15 bases. The CDR3 has 14 amino acids. The V gene's germline CDR1 is SGHAT and CDR2 FQNNGV. CDR3 sequence reads: CASSPGRGHETQYF. CDR3 nucleotides: TGTGCCAGCAGCCCCGGGAGGGGGCATGAGACCCAGTACTTC.

This clone came up once. V and J are TRBV30 and TRBJ1-2, with TRBD1 identical over 9 bases. The germline gives CDR1 GTSNPN, CDR2 SVGIG (reference sequence). CDR3 length equals 13 residues. Trimming cost V 0 bases and J 8 bases; bases outside gene matches: 4. Here the CDR3 DNA reads TGTGCCTGGAGTGTACAGGGGGCGCAAGGCTACACCTTC. Its protein product is CAWSVQGAQGYTF. The whole variable domain, remainder taken from reference TRBV30 and TRBJ1-2, is SQTIHQWPATLVQPVGSPLSLECTVEGTSNPNLYWYRQAAGRGLQLLFYSVGIGQISSEVPQNLSASRPQDRQFILSSKKLLLSDSGFYLCAWSVQGAQGYTFGSGTRLTVV.

The rearrangement links TRBV4-2 to TRBJ2-7; the match to TRBD2 covers 8 bases. Per germline, CDR1 LGHNA and CDR2 YNFKEQ. V trimming: 0 bases; J trimming: 6 bases; junction bases outside the gene matches: 13. The CDR3 is made up of 17 amino acids. The CDR3 sequence is CASSQDRGAGLVSEQYF. As DNA, the CDR3 is TGTGCCAGCAGCCAAGATCGCGGGGCGGGACTAGTCAGCGAGCAGTACTTC.

V is TRBV11-3 and J is TRBJ2-3; 8 nucleotides align to TRBD2. V lost 5 bases, J lost 3 bases, and 13 bases stayed unmatched. CDR1 and CDR2 from the germline V gene are SGHNT and YENEEA. This CDR3 region has 17 residues. This CDR3 is CASSHCSWREATDTQYF. Here the CDR3 DNA reads TGTGCCAGCAGCCACTGTTCATGGCGGGAGGCGACAGATACGCAGTATTTT. The variable domain in full, with the rest retrieved from reference TRBV11-3 and TRBJ2-3, is EAGVVQSPRYKIIEKKQPVAFWCNPISGHNTLYWYLQNLGQGPELLIRYENEEAVDDSQLPKDRFSAERLKGVDSTLKIQPAELGDSAVYLCASSHCSWREATDTQYFGPGTRLTVL.